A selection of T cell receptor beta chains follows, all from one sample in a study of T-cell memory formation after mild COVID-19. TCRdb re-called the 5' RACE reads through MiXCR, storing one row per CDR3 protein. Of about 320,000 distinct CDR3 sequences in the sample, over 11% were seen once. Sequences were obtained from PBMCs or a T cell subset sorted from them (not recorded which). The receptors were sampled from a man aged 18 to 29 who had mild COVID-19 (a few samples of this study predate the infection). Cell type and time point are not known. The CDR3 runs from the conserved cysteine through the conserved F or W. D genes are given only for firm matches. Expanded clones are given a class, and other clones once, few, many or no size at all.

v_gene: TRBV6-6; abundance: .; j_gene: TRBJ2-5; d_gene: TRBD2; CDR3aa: CASRTGTSGETQYF; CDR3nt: TGTGCCAGCAGAACCGGGACTAGCGGAGAGACCCAGTACTTC
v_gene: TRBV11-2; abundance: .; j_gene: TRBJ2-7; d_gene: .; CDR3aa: CASSLGGSSNEQYF; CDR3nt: TGTGCCAGCAGCTTGGGGGGCAGTAGCAACGAGCAGTACTTC
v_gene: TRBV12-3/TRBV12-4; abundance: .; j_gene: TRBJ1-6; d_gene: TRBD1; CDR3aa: CASATGSNSPLHF; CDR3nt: TGTGCCAGTGCGACAGGGTCGAATTCACCCCTCCACTTT
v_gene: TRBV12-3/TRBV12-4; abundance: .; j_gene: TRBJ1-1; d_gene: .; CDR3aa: CASSLQTNTEAFF; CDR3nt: TGTGCCAGCAGTTTACAGACTAACACTGAAGCTTTCTTT
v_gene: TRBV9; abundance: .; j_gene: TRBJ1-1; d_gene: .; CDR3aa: CASSVGSVATEAFF; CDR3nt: TGTGCCAGCAGCGTAGGCAGTGTGGCCACTGAAGCTTTCTTT
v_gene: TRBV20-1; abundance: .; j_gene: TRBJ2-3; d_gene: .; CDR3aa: CSTPGEGSGTDTQYF; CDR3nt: TGCAGCACCCCCGGAGAGGGTTCGGGCACAGATACGCAGTATTTT
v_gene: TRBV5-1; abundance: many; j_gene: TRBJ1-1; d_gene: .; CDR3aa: CASSLTGSNTEAFF; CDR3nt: TGCGCCAGCAGCTTGACAGGGTCGAACACTGAAGCTTTCTTT
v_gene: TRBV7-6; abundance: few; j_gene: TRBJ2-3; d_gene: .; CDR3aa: CASSLGGRGSFSTDTQYF; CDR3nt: TGTGCCAGCAGCCTCGGCGGGCGGGGATCCTTTAGCACAGATACGCAGTATTTT
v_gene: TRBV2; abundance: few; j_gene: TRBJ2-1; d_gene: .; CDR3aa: CASSGGTPTYNEQFF; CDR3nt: TGTGCCAGCAGTGGAGGGACACCTACCTACAATGAGCAGTTCTTC
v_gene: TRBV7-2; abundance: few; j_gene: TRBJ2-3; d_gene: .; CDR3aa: CASSRLRDTQYF; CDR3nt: TGTGCCAGCAGTCGTTTACGGGATACGCAGTATTTT
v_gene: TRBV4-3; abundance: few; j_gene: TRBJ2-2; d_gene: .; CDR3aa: CASSQDRSGGANTGELFF; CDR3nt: TGCGCCAGCAGCCAAGATAGATCGGGCGGGGCCAACACCGGGGAGCTGTTTTTT